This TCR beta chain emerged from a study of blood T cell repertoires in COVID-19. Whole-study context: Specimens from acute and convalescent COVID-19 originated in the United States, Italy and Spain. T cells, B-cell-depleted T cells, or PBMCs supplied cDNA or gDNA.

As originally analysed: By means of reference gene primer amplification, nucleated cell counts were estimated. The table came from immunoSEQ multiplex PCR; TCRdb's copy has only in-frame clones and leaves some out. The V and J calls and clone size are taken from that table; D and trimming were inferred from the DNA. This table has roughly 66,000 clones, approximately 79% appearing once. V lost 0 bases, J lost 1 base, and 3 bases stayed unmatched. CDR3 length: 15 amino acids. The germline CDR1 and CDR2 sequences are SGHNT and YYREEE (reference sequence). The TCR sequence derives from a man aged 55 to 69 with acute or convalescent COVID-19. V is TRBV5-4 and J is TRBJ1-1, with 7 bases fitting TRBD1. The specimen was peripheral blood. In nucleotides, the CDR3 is TGTGCCAGCAGCTTGGCCAAGGGGGCGAACACTGAAGCTTTCTTT. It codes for CASSLAKGANTEAFF. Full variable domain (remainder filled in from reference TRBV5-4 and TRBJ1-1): ETGVTQSPTHLIKTRGQQVTLRCSSQSGHNTVSWYQQALGQGPQFIFQYYREEENGRGNFPPRFSGLQFPNYSSELNVNALELDDSALYLCASSLAKGANTEAFFGQGTRLTVV.